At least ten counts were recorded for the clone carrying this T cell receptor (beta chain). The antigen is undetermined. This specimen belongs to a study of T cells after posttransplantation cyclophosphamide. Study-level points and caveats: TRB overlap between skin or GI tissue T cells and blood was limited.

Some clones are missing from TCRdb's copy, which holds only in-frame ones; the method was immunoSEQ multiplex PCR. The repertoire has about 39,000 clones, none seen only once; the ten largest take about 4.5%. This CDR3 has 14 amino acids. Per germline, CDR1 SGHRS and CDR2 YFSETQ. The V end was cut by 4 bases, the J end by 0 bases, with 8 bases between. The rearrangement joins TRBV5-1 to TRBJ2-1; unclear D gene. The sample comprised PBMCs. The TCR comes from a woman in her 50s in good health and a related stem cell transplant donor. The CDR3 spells CASSQLSSYNEQFF. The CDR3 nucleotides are TGCGCCAGCAGCCAACTTAGCTCCTACAATGAGCAGTTCTTC.